This T cell receptor (beta chain) is drawn from a study of Ad26.COV2.S vaccination and SARS-CoV-2 variants (dated by TCRdb to the early 2020s). With regard to the full study: Vaccine-arm donors were drawn from COV1001, a multicentre, randomized, double-blind, placebo-controlled phase I-IIa trial of Ad26.COV2.S in healthy adults. A total of some 30 samples were included in the TCR-sequenced set, comprising roughly 19 Ad26.COV2.S vaccine recipients, 5 placebo recipients and 8 SARS-CoV-2 convalescent individuals. Trial participants were randomized into five groups of five: low-dose or high-dose Ad26.COV2.S given once or twice, or placebo on both occasions. Investigators did not know the trial group allocation while performing experiments and assessing outcomes. Ad26.COV2.S was administered intramuscularly at 5 x 10^10 or 1 x 10^11 viral particles, either as a single shot or as two shots given 56 days apart. Sequencing of the TCRbeta repertoire served to evaluate the specificity and breadth of SARS-CoV-2-reactive T cell receptors following Ad26.COV2.S vaccination. Results the study describes overall, beyond this receptor: Spike-specific TCR breadth was higher in Ad26.COV2.S recipients than in placebo recipients (P = 0.0014). Comparable non-spike TCR breadth was observed between vaccine and placebo recipients, consistent with only spike being contained in the vaccine. After vaccination, spike-specific CD8+ and CD4+ T cell responses were reported to show substantial breadth. The study was not powered to compare responses between vaccine doses or regimens. According to the authors, total T cell responses may have been underestimated by the TCR breadth and depth analyses.

Trimming costs V 4 bases and J 2 bases, and their ends lie 12 bases apart. CDR1 and CDR2 are drawn from the germline V gene (reference sequence): SGHKS, YYEKEE. From the cysteine through the phenylalanine, the CDR3 covers 14 amino acids. CDR3 DNA only is kept here, 42 bases in frame from base 1. Details on this clone: The target of this receptor is not known. Qualities for individual bases were not recorded, and no much larger clone is one base off.

The immunoSEQ Assay was used to sequence TCRbeta CDR3 regions. After extraction, genomic DNA underwent amplification by bias-controlled multiplex PCR, followed by high-throughput sequencing. Under the source paper's analysis protocol: Collapsing and filtering of sequences were performed to quantify the absolute abundance of each unique TCRbeta CDR3 region. T cell fraction was estimated by normalizing TCRbeta template counts to usable DNA, with usable DNA measured through amplification of reference genes found in all nucleated cells. Repertoire TCRs were annotated as SARS-CoV-2-specific by exact matching of V gene, CDR3 amino acid sequence and J gene to a known reactive TCR set. MIRA supplied the reference SARS-CoV-2 TCR set, which was filtered for enrichment in COVID-19-positive ImmuneCODE repertoires so that public or cross-reactive TCRs were removed. Drawing on the MIRA antigens, annotated TCRs were analysed further at the level of specific ORF or position within ORF. Depth was the summed frequency of annotated unique rearrangements, while breadth was defined as annotated unique rearrangements over total unique productive rearrangements. Group comparisons of TCR breadth used two-sided Wilcoxon rank-sum tests. TCRdb took over this immuneACCESS table, retaining in-frame rearrangements with V and J assigned. Such tables are incomplete; in checked studies, under half of the missing clones stem from an unresolved V gene, and the remainder is unexplained. That table supplies the V and J calls and clone size; D and trimming were determined from the DNA. Present in this sample are 300,000 to 350,000 clones, roughly 84% of which were seen just once. The leading ten clones occupy 1.5% to 2.5% of the sample.

According to the study, the label for this sample's treatment or condition signals: some 20 received Ad26.COV2.S at low or high dose, single or two shots; about 5 received placebo; per-sample allocation not given. For vaccine and placebo recipients, repertoires were sequenced using samples collected on day 63 after the first injection. In Cohort 1b, some 25 adults aged 18-55 years were enrolled at a single site in Boston, USA, between 29 July and 7 August 2020. As a vaccine, Ad26.COV2.S was a replication-incompetent adenovirus type 26 vector that expressed a prefusion-stabilized SARS-CoV-2 spike protein derived from the original Wuhan strain.

The chain is assembled from TRBV5-5 and TRBJ1-1; TRBD1 could be the D gene, as 5 bases match. The sequences come from peripheral blood, collected in a trial of Ad26.COV2.S vaccine versus placebo. The origin of this receptor is a person between 18 and 60 years old who received the Ad26.COV2.S COVID-19 vaccine or a placebo. DNA sequence: TGTGCCAGCAGCGCCCCTCAGGGAAACACTGAAGCTTTCTTT. Its amino acids are CASSAPQGNTEAFF. Beyond the CDR3, the reference TRBV5-5 and TRBJ1-1 genes provide the residues; the full variable domain reads: DAGVTQSPTHLIKTRGQQVTLRCSPISGHKSVSWYQQVLGQGPQFIFQYYEKEERGRGNFPDRFSARQFPNYSSELNVNALLLGDSALYLCASSAPQGNTEAFFGQGTRLTVV.